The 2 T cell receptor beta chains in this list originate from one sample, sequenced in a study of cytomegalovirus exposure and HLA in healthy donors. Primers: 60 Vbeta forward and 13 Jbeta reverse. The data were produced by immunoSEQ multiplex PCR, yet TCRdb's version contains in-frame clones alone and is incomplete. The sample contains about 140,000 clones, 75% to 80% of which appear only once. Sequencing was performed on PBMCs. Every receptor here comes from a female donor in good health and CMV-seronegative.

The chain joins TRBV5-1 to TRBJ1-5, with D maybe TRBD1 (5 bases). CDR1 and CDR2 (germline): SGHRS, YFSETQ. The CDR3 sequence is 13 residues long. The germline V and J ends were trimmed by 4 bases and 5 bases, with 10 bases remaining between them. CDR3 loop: CASSLGGDQPQHF. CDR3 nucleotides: TGCGCCAGCAGCCTGGGGGGGGATCAGCCCCAGCATTTT.

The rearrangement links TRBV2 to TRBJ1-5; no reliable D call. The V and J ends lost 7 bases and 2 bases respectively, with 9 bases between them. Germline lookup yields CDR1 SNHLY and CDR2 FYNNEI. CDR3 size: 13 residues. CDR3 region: CASMKTGNQPQHF. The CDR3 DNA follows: TGTGCCAGCATGAAGACTGGCAATCAGCCCCAGCATTTT.